Listed here are 31 T cell receptor beta chains from one sample, sequenced in a study of shared T cell receptors in the human thymus. TCRdb's table, derived via immunoSEQ multiplex PCR, lists solely in-frame clones and lacks some. This sample has roughly 700,000 clones, with around nine tenths found just once. Separately, the same data were catalogued under a study of human thymus T cells.

Sequencing was performed on thymocytes. The receptor set was obtained from a boy under two years old with a congenital heart defect.

The V and J genes are TRBV7-2 and TRBJ2-1, with 8 bases fitting TRBD2. Trimming took 5 bases from V and 0 from J; bases not matched to a gene: 6. CDR3 length: 16 amino acids. From germline, CDR1 is SGHTA and CDR2 FQGNSA. The CDR3 DNA reads TGTGCCAGCAGCCCTAGGACTAGCCGCTCCTACAATGAGCAGTTCTTC. This codes for CASSPRTSRSYNEQFF.

The chain links TRBV2 to TRBJ1-2, with 9 bases fitting TRBD1. The J segment lost 8 bases and the V segment lost 3 bases, leaving 16 bases of the junction unmatched. Germline CDR1 is SNHLY and CDR2 is FYNNEI. This CDR3 is built from 17 residues. The CDR3: CASSEGRQGGHLGGYTF. CDR3 bases: TGTGCCAGCAGTGAGGGTCGACAGGGGGGGCATCTAGGAGGCTACACCTTC.

The rearrangement joins TRBV13 to TRBJ2-1; D perhaps matches TRBD2 (6 bases). Looked up from germline, CDR1 is PRHDT and CDR2 is FYEKMQ (reference sequence). The CDR3 loop spans 15 amino acids. V shed 5 bases and J shed 5 bases, with 16 bases lying between them. CDR3 in DNA: TGTGCCAGCAGCGCGGACGGGACTCCCGACAATGAGCAGTTCTTC. Protein sequence: CASSADGTPDNEQFF.

The gene calls are TRBV30 and TRBJ1-1, with a possible D match to TRBD1 (5 bases). The CDR3 sequence is 13 residues long. In germline, CDR1 is GTSNPN, CDR2 SVGIG (reference sequence). The CDR3 loop reads CASDGAENTEAFF. Here the CDR3 DNA reads TGTGCTTCGGATGGGGCAGAGAACACTGAAGCTTTCTTT.

The V gene is TRBV11-3, the J gene TRBJ2-5; 7 bases fit TRBD1. The CDR3 is made up of 18 amino acids. V was pared by 4 bases and J by 2 bases, with 16 bases of the junction left unmatched. CDR1 and CDR2 from the germline V gene are SGHNT and YENEEA. Written as DNA, the CDR3 is TGTGCCAGCAGCTCACGGCGAGCGAAGACAGGGTATCAAGAGACCCAGTACTTC. The encoded protein is CASSSRRAKTGYQETQYF.

This clone was detected only a few times. The chain combines TRBV9 with TRBJ2-6; D unclear. The CDR3 sequence is 12 residues long. V lost 8 bases and J 2 bases, leaving 5 bases between the germline ends. Germline lookup yields CDR1 SGDLS and CDR2 YYNGEE. CDR3 loop: CASGPGANVLTF. Written as DNA, the CDR3 is TGTGCCAGTGGCCCTGGGGCCAACGTCCTGACTTTC.

This chain connects TRBV10-3 to TRBJ2-1; weak D call: TRBD1 (6 bases). V dropped 6 bases and J dropped 10 bases, with 22 bases sitting between them. Germline V CDR1 and CDR2: ENHRY, SYGVKD. The CDR3 contains 15 residues. The CDR3 sequence is CAIRGAWGPDWEQFF. DNA for the CDR3: TGTGCCATCAGGGGGGCGTGGGGCCCGGATTGGGAGCAGTTCTTC.

This clone was detected once. This chain's CDR3 is CASSPGLAGGGGETQYF. The CDR3 region has the DNA TGTGCCAGCAGCCCCGGACTAGCGGGAGGGGGCGGGGAGACCCAGTACTTC. This chain joins TRBV7-2 and TRBJ2-5, with TRBD2 matching 15 bases. J was trimmed by 5 bases and V by 5 bases; bases with no gene match: 9. The CDR3 is 17 residues long. CDR1 is SGHTA and CDR2 is FQGNSA in the germline V gene.

V is TRBV27 and J is TRBJ2-7, with D possibly being TRBD1 (6 bases). From germline, CDR1 is MNHEY and CDR2 SMNVEV (reference sequence). With 6 bases removed from V and 6 bases from J, the gap between germline ends came to 12 bases. The CDR3 loop spans 12 amino acids. In DNA form, the CDR3 reads TGTGCCAGCAGCACAGGGTTGCGCGAGCAGTACTTC. Translation: CASSTGLREQYF.

The chain recombines TRBV25-1 with TRBJ1-1; 9 bases are a match to TRBD1. Germline CDR1 is MGHDK and CDR2 is SYGVNS. V was pared by 5 bases and J by 3 bases, with 10 bases of the junction left unmatched. The CDR3 contains 16 residues. The CDR3 nucleotides are TGTGCCAGCAGTACAGGGGGCGTTGTGATGGACACTGAAGCTTTCTTT. This translates into CASSTGGVVMDTEAFF.

The sample holds one count of this clone. The V call is TRBV4-2, the J call TRBJ2-2; 12 bases are a match to TRBD2. Germline CDR1 LGHNA, CDR2 YNFKEQ. The CDR3 has 18 residues. The V segment lost 1 base and the J segment 5 bases; nucleotides outside the gene matches: 8. The CDR3 is CASSQGLAGERSTGELFF. CDR3 DNA: TGTGCCAGCAGCCAAGGACTAGCGGGAGAGCGATCAACCGGGGAGCTGTTTTTT.

V gene TRBV6-1 combines with J gene TRBJ2-1; D gene uncertain. Germline loops: CDR1 MNHNS, CDR2 SASEGT. Trimming cost V 0 bases and J 5 bases, with 11 bases left between them. The length of the CDR3 is 15 residues. The CDR3 DNA sequence: TGTGCCAGCAGTGAAGCGGTTCCCAGAAACAATGAGCAGTTCTTC. Protein sequence: CASSEAVPRNNEQFF.

J is TRBJ2-3 and V is TRBV27; 7 bases match TRBD1. Germline CDR1 is MNHEY and CDR2 is SMNVEV (reference sequence). The J segment lost 5 bases and the V segment lost 3 bases, leaving 11 bases of the junction unmatched. The CDR3 length is 16 residues. As DNA, the CDR3 is TGTGCCAGCAGTTTTGCCAGCAGCGACAGGGAAGATACGCAGTATTTT. Translating it yields CASSFASSDREDTQYF.

This clone appeared a few times. The chain joins TRBV4-3 to TRBJ2-1; 7 bases agree with TRBD2. Germline V gene sequence: CDR1 LGHNA, CDR2 YSLEER. The junction had 14 bases not matched to a gene; V was cut back by 0 bases and J by 9 bases. This CDR3 spans 17 amino acids. This CDR3 reads CASSQEIGVAGVTEQFF. Written as DNA, the CDR3 is TGCGCCAGCAGCCAAGAGATCGGGGTAGCGGGTGTCACTGAGCAGTTCTTC.

This clone has only a few counts. The genes are TRBV4-1 and TRBJ2-1; tentatively, D is TRBD2 (6 bases). The CDR3 runs 16 residues. Germline V gives CDR1 MGHRA, CDR2 YSYEKL. V shed 1 base and J shed 2 bases, with 12 bases lying between them. CDR3 in amino acids: CASSQVMGGTYNEQFF. The CDR3, as DNA: TGCGCCAGCAGCCAAGTCATGGGAGGAACCTACAATGAGCAGTTCTTC.

J is TRBJ1-2 and V is TRBV10-2, with D unclear. CDR1 and CDR2 from the germline V gene are WSHSY and SAAADI. The length of the CDR3 is 14 residues. The germline V and J ends were trimmed by 5 bases and 4 bases, with 14 bases remaining between them. The CDR3 DNA is TGCGCCAGCAGTCTCCTTAAAGATAGCTATGGCTACACCTTC. Protein product: CASSLLKDSYGYTF.

This clone was seen just once. V is TRBV7-8 and J is TRBJ2-1; the match to TRBD2 covers 11 bases. The CDR3 runs 19 residues. Germline V gives CDR1 SGHVS, CDR2 FQNEAQ. V shed 5 bases, J shed 8 bases, and the junction held 20 bases outside the gene matches. DNA for the CDR3: TGTGCCAGCAGCACCCGGGACACTTCACTAGCGGGAGTAAGAGATGAGCAGTTCTTC. Residues: CASSTRDTSLAGVRDEQFF.

V is TRBV14 and J is TRBJ2-3; 8 nucleotides match TRBD1. The CDR3 sequence is 15 residues long. Germline V gene data show CDR1 as SGHDN and CDR2 as FVKESK. Losses at the gene ends were 3 bases for V and 0 bases for J; bases not matched to a gene: 2. CDR3 sequence reads: CASSQTGASTDTQYF. The CDR3 coding sequence is TGTGCCAGCAGCCAGACAGGGGCGAGCACAGATACGCAGTATTTT.

This chain links TRBV2 with TRBJ2-7; possibly TRBD1 for D (6 bases). V lost 0 bases and J lost 7, with 13 bases in between. The CDR3 loop spans 14 amino acids. Per germline, CDR1 SNHLY and CDR2 FYNNEI. CDR3 amino acids: CASSEALGAVEQYF. CDR3 sequence (DNA): TGTGCCAGCAGTGAAGCGTTGGGGGCGGTTGAGCAGTACTTC.

The chain combines TRBV10-1 with TRBJ2-1; a weak D match, TRBD1 (6 bases). The CDR3 extends over 14 amino acids. Trimming cost V 4 bases and J 3 bases, with 10 bases left between them. Germline V lookup: CDR1 WNHNN, CDR2 SYGVQD (reference sequence). Written as DNA, the CDR3 is TGCGCCAGCAGTGCTGGGGGCTTCTACAATGAGCAGTTCTTC. Protein product: CASSAGGFYNEQFF.

This chain uses TRBV19 with TRBJ1-2; weak D call: TRBD1 (5 bases). Germline lookup yields CDR1 LNHDA and CDR2 SQIVND (reference sequence). This CDR3 is 13 amino acids long. V lost 4 bases and J 1 base, leaving 7 bases between the germline ends. In nucleotides, the CDR3 is TGTGCCAGTAGTAACCAGGGTAACTATGGCTACACCTTC. It translates to CASSNQGNYGYTF.

The rearrangement uses TRBV10-3 and TRBJ2-1; tentatively, D is TRBD2 (5 bases). CDR1 is ENHRY and CDR2 is SYGVKD in the germline V gene. CDR3 length: 14 residues. Deletions cut 2 bases from V and 14 bases from J, with 19 bases between. The CDR3 nucleotides read TGTGCCATCAGTGAGCCTAGGACTCCTCCTGTAGAGTTCTTC. As protein: CAISEPRTPPVEFF.

This clone has only a few counts. The chain recombines TRBV11-2 with TRBJ2-2; TRBD2 matches at 11 bases. The J segment lost 4 bases and the V segment lost 5 bases, leaving 3 bases of the junction unmatched. This CDR3 comprises 15 residues. Germline CDR1 is SGHAT and CDR2 is FQNNGV. CDR3 region: CASSGGLAGTGELFF. The CDR3, as DNA: TGTGCCAGCAGCGGAGGACTAGCGGGCACCGGGGAGCTGTTTTTT.

V gene TRBV4-3 combines with J gene TRBJ2-7, with TRBD2 matching over 7 bases. The CDR3 totals 16 residues. Germline loops: CDR1 LGHNA, CDR2 YSLEER. V gave up 0 bases and J gave up 0 bases; unmatched junction bases: 5. For the CDR3, the DNA is TGCGCCAGCAGCCAAGAAACGACTAGCAGCTCCTACGAGCAGTACTTC. Its protein product is CASSQETTSSSYEQYF.

The chain couples TRBV4-3 to TRBJ2-1, with 14 bases aligning to TRBD2. This CDR3 is 20 amino acids long. The J segment lost 2 bases and the V segment lost 0 bases, leaving 9 bases of the junction unmatched. Germline lookup yields CDR1 LGHNA and CDR2 YSLEER. The CDR3 DNA sequence: TGCGCCAGCAGCCAAGAGTGTGGGACTAGCGGGGGCCGTACCTACAATGAGCAGTTCTTC. Translating it yields CASSQECGTSGGRTYNEQFF.

The CDR3: CASSLGGQSTDTQYF. DNA for the CDR3: TGTGCCAGCAGCTTGGGGGGACAGAGCACAGATACGCAGTATTTT. The rearrangement links TRBV5-4 to TRBJ2-3; 7 positions match TRBD1. This CDR3 is built from 15 residues. Germline loops: CDR1 SGHNT, CDR2 YYREEE (reference sequence). The V gene end was trimmed by 0 bases and the J gene end by 0 bases; junction bases not matched to a gene: 1.

This clone has only one observation. This chain uses TRBV11-3 with TRBJ2-5; D may be TRBD2 (6 bases). Per the germline V gene, CDR1 is SGHNT and CDR2 is YENEEA. Trimming took 5 bases from V and 0 from J, leaving 16 bases between them. This CDR3 contains 16 residues. The CDR3 loop is CASSSFSPGDQETQYF. The CDR3 coding sequence is TGTGCCAGCAGCAGCTTCTCTCCGGGGGACCAAGAGACCCAGTACTTC.

The rearrangement links TRBV6-1 to TRBJ2-1; 14 bases align to TRBD2. Trimming cost V 4 bases and J 6 bases; bases outside gene matches: 8. The CDR3 runs to 17 residues. The germline V gene has CDR1 MNHNS and CDR2 SASEGT. The CDR3 bases are TGTGCCAGCAGTGGCGGGGGGACTAGCGGGAGTCCCAATGAGCAGTTCTTC. As protein: CASSGGGTSGSPNEQFF.

This chain connects TRBV19 to TRBJ2-7, with 8 bases matching TRBD1. The CDR3 loop spans 12 amino acids. The trim removed 5 bases at V and 6 bases at J, leaving 3 bases unmatched. Per germline, CDR1 LNHDA and CDR2 SQIVND (reference sequence). CDR3 nucleotides: TGTGCCAGTAGTGGTGGACAGGGCGAGCAGTACTTC. Translated: CASSGGQGEQYF.

The chain couples TRBV27 to TRBJ1-5; 7 nucleotides line up with TRBD1. The length of the CDR3 is 18 residues. Losses at the gene ends were 6 bases for V and 0 bases for J; bases not matched to a gene: 14. The germline V gene encodes CDR1 MNHEY and CDR2 SMNVEV (reference sequence). CDR3 nucleotides: TGTGCCAGCAGACCTGCCTGGACAGGAGACTATAGCAATCAGCCCCAGCATTTT. Protein sequence: CASRPAWTGDYSNQPQHF.

Comment on this clone: Other DNA variants within this sample encode the same CDR3. This chain uses TRBV30 with TRBJ1-5; D is undetermined. CDR3 length: 15 residues. Germline assignment: CDR1 GTSNPN and CDR2 SVGIG (reference sequence). V was clipped by 0 bases and J by 1 base, with 10 bases between them. DNA for the CDR3: TGTGCCTGGAGTGTATCCCCGGGGAGCAATCAGCCCCAGCATTTT. It is translated as CAWSVSPGSNQPQHF.